The present TCR beta chain was sequenced within a study of T cell responses to AZD1222 COVID-19 vaccine. Trimming cost V 1 base and J 4 bases, with 4 bases left between them. This CDR3 is built from 12 residues. The germline gives CDR1 SEHNR, CDR2 FQNEAQ (reference sequence). The repertoire was sequenced with immunoSEQ multiplex PCR; TCRdb's copy has only in-frame clones and lacks some. The sample gives some 180,000 clones, over 85% of which show up once; about 4% is in the top ten. Of note for this clone: Its antigen is not identified.

General study points: Repertoires were sampled only after the peak T cell response. Reports say nearly half of spike-specific TCRs go after unmutated variant regions. Spike-wide coverage was observed for vaccine-associated CD4 TCRs, with dominant responses at 160-218 and 743-854.

This sequence joins TRBV7-9 and TRBJ1-2, with D hard to call. The sequencing used peripheral blood, collected 28 days after the second dose of the MenACWY control vaccine. This clonotype originated in an adult who received the MenACWY meningococcal vaccine as a control. DNA of the CDR3: TGTGCCAGCAGCTTAGAGACCTATGGCTACACCTTC. Protein sequence: CASSLETYGYTF.